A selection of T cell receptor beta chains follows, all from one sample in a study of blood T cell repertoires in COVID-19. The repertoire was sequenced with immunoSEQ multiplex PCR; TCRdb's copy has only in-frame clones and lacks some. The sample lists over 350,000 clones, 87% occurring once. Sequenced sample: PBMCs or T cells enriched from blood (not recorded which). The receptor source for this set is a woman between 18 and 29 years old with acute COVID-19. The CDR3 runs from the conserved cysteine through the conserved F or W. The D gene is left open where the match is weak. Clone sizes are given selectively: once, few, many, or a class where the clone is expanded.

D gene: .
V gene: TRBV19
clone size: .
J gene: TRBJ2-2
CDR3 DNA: TGTGCCAGTAGTATGGGACAGAACACCGGGGAGCTGTTTTTT
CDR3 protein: CASSMGQNTGELFF

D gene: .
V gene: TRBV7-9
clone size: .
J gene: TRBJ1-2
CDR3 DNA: TGTGCCAGCAGCCTTGACTACCTCGAATATGGCTACACCTTC
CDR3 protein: CASSLDYLEYGYTF

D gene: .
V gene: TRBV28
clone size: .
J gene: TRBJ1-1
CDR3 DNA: TGTGCCAGCAGACCAGGGTCGTTTGAAGCTTTCTTT
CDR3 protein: CASRPGSFEAFF

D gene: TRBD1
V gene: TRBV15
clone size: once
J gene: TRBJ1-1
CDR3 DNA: TGTGCCACCAGCAGATACAGGGGGATGAACACTGAAGCTTTCTTT
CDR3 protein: CATSRYRGMNTEAFF

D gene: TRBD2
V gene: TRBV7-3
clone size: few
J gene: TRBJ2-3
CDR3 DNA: TGTGCCAGCAGCCGTAATAGCGGGGGGGTATCTGATACGCAGTATTTT
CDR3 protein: CASSRNSGGVSDTQYF

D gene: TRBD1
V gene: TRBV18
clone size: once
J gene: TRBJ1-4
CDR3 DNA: TGTGCCAGCTCACCGACAGGGGTTGGGGAAAAACTGTTTTTT
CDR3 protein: CASSPTGVGEKLFF

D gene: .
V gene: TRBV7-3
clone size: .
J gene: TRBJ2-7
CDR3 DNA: TGTGCCAGCAGCGACGACTCCGGAGGCGAGCAGTACTTC
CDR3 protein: CASSDDSGGEQYF

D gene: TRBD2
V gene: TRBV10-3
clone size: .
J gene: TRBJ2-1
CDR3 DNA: TGTGCCATCAGCGGACTAGCGGGAGACTACAATGAGCAGTTCTTC
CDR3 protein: CAISGLAGDYNEQFF

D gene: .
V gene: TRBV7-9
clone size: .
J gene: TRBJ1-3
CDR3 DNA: TGTGCCAGCAGCTTAATCAGAATTGGAAGGAGCTCTGGAAACACCATATATTTT
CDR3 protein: CASSLIRIGRSSGNTIYF

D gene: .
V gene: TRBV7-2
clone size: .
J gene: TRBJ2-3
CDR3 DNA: TGTGCCAGCAGCTTAGGTGGCAGGGGCGCAGATACGCAGTATTTT
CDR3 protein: CASSLGGRGADTQYF

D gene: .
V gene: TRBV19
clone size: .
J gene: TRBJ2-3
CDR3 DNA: TGTGCCAGTAGTATAGCCGCCATTACAGGGTTATATTTTTCAGATACGCAGTATTTT
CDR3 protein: CASSIAAITGLYFSDTQYF

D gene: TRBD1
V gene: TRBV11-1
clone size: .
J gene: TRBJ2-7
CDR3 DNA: TGTGCCAGCAGCCAACCGGGACAGGGGGGATACGAGCAGTACTTC
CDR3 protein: CASSQPGQGGYEQYF

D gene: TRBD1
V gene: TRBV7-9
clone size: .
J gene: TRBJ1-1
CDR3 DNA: TGTGCCAGCAGCTCCAAGCCCGGGACAGGGATTGGGGCCACTGAAGCTTTCTTT
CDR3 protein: CASSSKPGTGIGATEAFF

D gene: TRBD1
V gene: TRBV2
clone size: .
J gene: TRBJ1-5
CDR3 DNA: TGTGCCAGCAGTCGGACAGGGGGAGCGGGACAGCCCCAGCATTTT
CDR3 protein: CASSRTGGAGQPQHF

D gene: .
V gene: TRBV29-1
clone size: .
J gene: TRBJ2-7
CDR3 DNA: TGCAGCGTTGGAGGGAGATACGAGCAGTACTTC
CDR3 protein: CSVGGRYEQYF

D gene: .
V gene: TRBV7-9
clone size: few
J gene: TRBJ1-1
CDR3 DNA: TGTGCCAGCAGCCGCGACGATCGGGGTACCGAAGCTTTCTTT
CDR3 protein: CASSRDDRGTEAFF

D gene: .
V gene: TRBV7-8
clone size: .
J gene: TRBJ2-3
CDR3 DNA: TGTGCCAGCAGCTTGACTAGTCCCACAGATACGCAGTATTTT
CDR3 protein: CASSLTSPTDTQYF

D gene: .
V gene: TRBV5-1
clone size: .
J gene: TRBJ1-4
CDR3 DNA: TGCGCCAGCAGCAGAACAGAGCTTAATGAAAAACTGTTTTTT
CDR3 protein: CASSRTELNEKLFF

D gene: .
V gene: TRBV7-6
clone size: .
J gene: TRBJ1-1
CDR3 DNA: TGTGCCAGCAGCTTACTAGATTCGAACACTGAAGCTTTCTTT
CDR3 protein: CASSLLDSNTEAFF

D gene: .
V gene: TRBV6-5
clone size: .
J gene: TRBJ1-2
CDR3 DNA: TGTGCCAGCAGTCCGGGGGATAACTATGGCTACACCTTC
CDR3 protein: CASSPGDNYGYTF

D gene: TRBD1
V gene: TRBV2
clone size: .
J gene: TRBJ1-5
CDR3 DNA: TGTGCCAGCAGTGAGGGACAGGATAATCAGCCCCAGCATTTT
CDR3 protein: CASSEGQDNQPQHF

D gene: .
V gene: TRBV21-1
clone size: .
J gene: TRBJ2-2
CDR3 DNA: TGTGCCAGCAGCAAAGGAGGCACCGGGGAGCTGTTTTTT
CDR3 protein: CASSKGGTGELFF

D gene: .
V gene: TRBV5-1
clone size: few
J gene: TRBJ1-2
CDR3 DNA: TGCGCCAGCAGCCAATCGGGGAGCTATGGCTACACCTTC
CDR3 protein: CASSQSGSYGYTF

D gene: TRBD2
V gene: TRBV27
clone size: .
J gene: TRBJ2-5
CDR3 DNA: TGTGCCAGCAGTTCCCCTCGGGCGGGAGCGGAGACCCAGTACTTC
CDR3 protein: CASSSPRAGAETQYF

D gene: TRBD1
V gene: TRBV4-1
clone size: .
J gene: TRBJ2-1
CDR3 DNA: TGCGCCAGCAGCCAAAGGCCTAGGACAGGGGAAAATGAGCAGTTCTTC
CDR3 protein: CASSQRPRTGENEQFF

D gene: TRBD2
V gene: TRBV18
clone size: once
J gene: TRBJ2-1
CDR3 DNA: TGTGCCAGCTCACCCGGACTAGCGGGAGTAGGGGAGCAGTTCTTC
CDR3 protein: CASSPGLAGVGEQFF

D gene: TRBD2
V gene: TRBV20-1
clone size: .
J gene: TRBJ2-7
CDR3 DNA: TGCAGTGCTAGTAGCGGGGGTCAGGTCTACGAGCAGTACTTC
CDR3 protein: CSASSGGQVYEQYF

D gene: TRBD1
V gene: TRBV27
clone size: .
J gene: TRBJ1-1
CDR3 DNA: TGTGCCAGCAGACACAGGGGCACTGAAGCTTTCTTT
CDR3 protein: CASRHRGTEAFF